These 5 T cell receptor beta chains originate from one sample sequenced in a study of OX40 agonist ivuxolimab in advanced cancers. Clones were read by immunoSEQ multiplex PCR, and TCRdb kept only the in-frame ones, dropping some. The sample shows 70,000 or so clones, 60% to 85% of them seen only once. The source material was CD4+ or CD8+ T cells sorted from blood, sampled in a trial of the OX40 agonist ivuxolimab. The receptors stem from an adult with an advanced solid tumor such as melanoma, head and neck, liver or kidney cancer.

The rearrangement links TRBV2 to TRBJ2-7; 10 bases match TRBD1. Germline CDR1 and CDR2: SNHLY and FYNNEI. Trimming removed 2 bases from V and 7 bases from J; junction bases left unmatched: 5. The CDR3 totals 14 residues. The CDR3 DNA follows: TGTGCCAGCAGTGAAAAGACAGGGGGCGGGGAGCAGTACTTC. Residues: CASSEKTGGGEQYF.

The chain uses TRBV7-9 and TRBJ1-1; 8 bases fit TRBD1. J gave up 1 base and V 5 bases, and 3 bases lay outside the gene matches. The length of the CDR3 is 14 residues. CDR1 is SEHNR and CDR2 is FQNEAQ in the germline V gene (reference sequence). CDR3 protein: CASSEQGANTEAFF. The CDR3 DNA reads TGTGCCAGCAGCGAGCAGGGGGCGAACACTGAAGCTTTCTTT. Complete variable domain (other parts from reference TRBV7-9 and TRBJ1-1): DTGVSQNPRHKITKRGQNVTFRCDPISEHNRLYWYRQTLGQGPEFLTYFQNEAQLEKSRLLSDRFSAERPKGSFSTLEIQRTEQGDSAMYLCASSEQGANTEAFFGQGTRLTVV.

The J gene is TRBJ2-7, the V gene TRBV18; D tentatively fits TRBD1 or TRBD2 (5 bases each). Germline lookup yields CDR1 KGHSH and CDR2 LQKENI. This CDR3 spans 14 amino acids. V dropped 3 bases and J dropped 9 bases, with 18 bases sitting between them. This CDR3 is CASSPSVGTRGQYF. The DNA of the CDR3 is TGTGCCAGCTCACCCTCGGTAGGGACCCGAGGGCAGTACTTC.

The chain recombines TRBV30 with TRBJ1-1; no firm D call. From germline, CDR1 is GTSNPN and CDR2 SVGIG (reference sequence). This CDR3 spans 13 amino acids. V gave up 0 bases and J gave up 1 base, with 6 bases separating them. In nucleotides, the CDR3 is TGTGCCTGGAGTGTCGCGGGGAACACTGAAGCTTTCTTT. This codes for CAWSVAGNTEAFF.

The rearrangement joins TRBV6-1 to TRBJ1-1, with D hard to call. This CDR3 has 14 residues. Germline V gene data show CDR1 as MNHNS and CDR2 as SASEGT. V was trimmed by 2 bases and J by 7 bases, leaving 14 bases between them. The CDR3 nucleotides read TGTGCCAGCAGTGAAAAAAGAGGGATAGTTGAAGCTTTCTTT. Translating it yields CASSEKRGIVEAFF.